This T cell receptor beta chain stems from a study of blood T cells in healthy people across ages. For the second PCR, which ran for roughly 7 to 11 cycles, a sample-barcoded 5' primer and a J-beta primer mix were used. TCRdb called the 5' RACE reads again in MiXCR, with one record for every CDR3 protein. The sample lists around 800,000 distinct CDR3 sequences; around 43% were seen once. Study-level findings and limits: Investigators viewed diversity estimates from one million T cells as underestimates, the study reported. Conclusively comparing naive with antigen-experienced cells was impossible with unsorted PBMCs.

Turning to this clonotype: Antigen specificity is unknown.

Extraction yielded at least 6 micrograms of total RNA per sample. CDR1 and CDR2 from the germline V gene are MNHNY and SVGAGI (reference sequence). The CDR3 runs to 12 residues. V dropped 11 bases and J dropped 5 bases, with 15 bases sitting between them. The chain carries TRBV6-6 and TRBJ1-2; maybe TRBD1 (6 bases). The clonotype originates from a man in his sixties in good health. The specimen was blood. The CDR3 loop is CAGQTGPYGYTF. CDR3 nucleotides: TGTGCCGGTCAAACAGGGCCTTATGGCTACACCTTC.